These 24 T cell receptor beta chains were all obtained from the same sample, sequenced in a study of cytotoxic CD8 clonotypes in ibrutinib-treated CLL. Profiling relied on immunoSEQ multiplex PCR, and the TCRdb table lists in-frame clones only, not all of them. This table has about 13,000 clones, more than 60% appearing once. The source material was PBMCs, sampled before ibrutinib treatment. These receptor sequences come from a human donor with chronic lymphocytic leukemia.

The J gene is TRBJ1-4, the V gene TRBV7-2, with a weak D call TRBD1 (6 bases). This CDR3 comprises 15 residues. Germline V gives CDR1 SGHTA, CDR2 FQGNSA. Trimming left V 2 bases short and J 4 bases short, with 11 bases between. The CDR3 DNA is TGTGCCAGCAGCTTAAACCAAGGGGGTAATGAAAAACTGTTTTTT. Translating gives CASSLNQGGNEKLFF.

CDR3 in DNA: TGTGCCAGCAGTCCGGGGACAGGGGTTACAGATACGCAGTATTTT. Amino acids: CASSPGTGVTDTQYF. The rearrangement joins TRBV19 to TRBJ2-3; 10 nucleotides agree with TRBD1. The CDR3 is made up of 15 amino acids. Germline assignment: CDR1 LNHDA and CDR2 SQIVND (reference sequence). V gave up 9 bases and J gave up 3 bases; unmatched junction bases: 9.

This sequence joins TRBV10-2 and TRBJ2-5; 13 bases match TRBD2. Germline loops: CDR1 WSHSY, CDR2 SAAADI. V trimming: 7 bases; J trimming: 2 bases; junction bases outside the gene matches: 10. The CDR3 contains 17 residues. As DNA, the CDR3 is TGCGCCAGCACCGGGACTAGCGGGACCAAAAGGCAAGAGACCCAGTACTTC. This sequence encodes CASTGTSGTKRQETQYF.

The chain employs TRBV7-5 and TRBJ2-7; no DNA check was done on the table's D call, TRBD2. TRBV7-5 is a pseudogene. The CDR3 has 14 residues. The DNA for the CDR3 is TGTGCCAGAAGCTGCGGGGCCAACTCCTGCGAGCAGTACTTC. It translates to CARSCGANSCEQYF.

The sample holds a few counts of this clone. The J gene is TRBJ2-7, the V gene TRBV6-4; 8 positions match TRBD2. This CDR3 has 15 residues. Trimming at V came to 3 bases and at J to 0 bases, leaving 4 bases not matched to a gene. Per germline, CDR1 MRHNA and CDR2 SNTAGT. CDR3 loop: CASSELADSSYEQYF. The CDR3 DNA reads TGTGCCAGCAGTGAACTAGCGGACAGCTCCTACGAGCAGTACTTC.

This clone was detected once. The V and J genes are TRBV7-2 and TRBJ2-2; D is unresolved. This CDR3 comprises 14 residues. Trimming removed 4 bases at V and 0 bases at J, with 6 bases between. Looked up from germline, CDR1 is SGHTA and CDR2 is FQGNSA. Here the CDR3 DNA reads TGTGCCAGCAGCTGGCAGCCGAACACCGGGGAGCTGTTTTTT. Amino acids: CASSWQPNTGELFF.

This chain's CDR3 is CASSFGGTGELFF. The CDR3 DNA reads as TGCGCCAGCAGCTTCGGAGGCACCGGGGAGCTGTTTTTT. This sequence joins TRBV5-1 and TRBJ2-2; a possible D gene is TRBD2 (5 bases). The CDR3 runs to 13 residues. The V gene lost 2 bases and the J gene lost 4 bases, with 6 bases spanning the gap. CDR1 is SGHRS, CDR2 YFSETQ, per germline.

This chain links TRBV6-5 with TRBJ2-5, with D possibly being TRBD1 or TRBD2 (6 bases each). CDR1 and CDR2 from the germline V gene are MNHEY and SVGAGI. V dropped 2 bases and J dropped 3 bases, with 10 bases sitting between them. This CDR3 is built from 14 residues. In DNA, the CDR3 is TGTGCCAGCAGTTACGGGGGGCGCGAAGAGACCCAGTACTTC. This gives the protein CASSYGGREETQYF.

The V call is TRBV28, the J call TRBJ2-5; a possible D gene is TRBD2 (6 bases). V dropped 3 bases and J dropped 7 bases, with 18 bases sitting between them. The CDR3 has 15 amino acids. Germline CDR1 reads MDHEN; CDR2 reads SYDVKM. CDR3 sequence (DNA): TGTGCCAGCAGTTTTTCCCTACTGAGAGCGGGGACCCAGTACTTC. It is translated as CASSFSLLRAGTQYF.

Here the CDR3 DNA reads TGTGCCAGCAGCGACAGGTCCAGGGCGTCCTACGAGCAGTACTTC. It is translated as CASSDRSRASYEQYF. This chain links TRBV7-2 with TRBJ2-7, with TRBD1 as a possible D gene (6 bases). Per germline, CDR1 SGHTA and CDR2 FQGNSA. Trimming shortened V by 5 bases and J by 1 base, and 15 bases separated the two germline ends. The CDR3 is 15 residues long.

The J gene is TRBJ2-1, the V gene TRBV5-1, with a possible D match to TRBD2 (6 bases). The CDR3 covers 16 residues. Germline V gene sequence: CDR1 SGHRS, CDR2 YFSETQ. V shed 1 base and J shed 6 bases, with 17 bases lying between them. The CDR3 sequence is CASSLLWGRSSNEQFF. The DNA for the CDR3 is TGCGCCAGCAGCTTGCTTTGGGGGAGGAGCAGCAATGAGCAGTTCTTC.

The chain is built from TRBV7-2 and TRBJ2-2; D perhaps matches TRBD1 (5 bases). V was trimmed by 5 bases and J by 4 bases, leaving 11 bases between them. There are 14 residues in the CDR3. Germline CDR1 is SGHTA and CDR2 is FQGNSA. The CDR3 reads CASSAVGPTGELFF. DNA for the CDR3: TGTGCCAGCAGCGCAGTGGGGCCCACCGGGGAGCTGTTTTTT. Supplemented by reference TRBV7-2 and TRBJ2-2, the full variable domain reads GAGVSQSPSNKVTEKGKDVELRCDPISGHTALYWYRQSLGQGLEFLIYFQGNSAPDKSGLPSDRFSAERTGGSVSTLTIQRTQQEDSAVYLCASSAVGPTGELFFGEGSRLTVL.

The chain couples TRBV5-1 to TRBJ1-6, with 9 bases fitting TRBD1. J was trimmed by 9 bases and V by 5 bases; bases with no gene match: 15. The CDR3 consists of 17 residues. The germline CDR1 and CDR2 sequences are SGHRS and YFSETQ. CDR3 DNA sequence: TGCGCCAGCAGTGTTCCCCCGGACAGGGGATGGATTTCACCCCTCCACTTT. Its protein product is CASSVPPDRGWISPLHF.

The rearrangement links TRBV6-5 to TRBJ2-7; possibly TRBD1 for D (6 bases). Germline-derived CDR1 and CDR2 are MNHEY and SVGAGI. The CDR3 covers 14 residues. V was clipped by 5 bases and J by 2 bases, with 13 bases between them. In DNA form, the CDR3 reads TGTGCCAGCAGTCAGAGACAGGACGCCTACGAGCAGTACTTC. Encoded protein: CASSQRQDAYEQYF.

This clone was recorded once. V is TRBV10-3 and J is TRBJ2-7; a possible D gene is TRBD2 (6 bases). The CDR3 covers 14 residues. Germline V gives CDR1 ENHRY, CDR2 SYGVKD. The V gene lost 0 bases and the J gene lost 0 bases, with 6 bases spanning the gap. As DNA, the CDR3 is TGTGCCATCAGTGAGTCGGGGGGCTCCTACGAGCAGTACTTC. Its protein is CAISESGGSYEQYF.

The rearrangement links TRBV28 to TRBJ2-1, with 9 bases matching TRBD2. Losses at the gene ends were 7 bases for V and 2 bases for J; bases not matched to a gene: 9. CDR1 and CDR2 (germline): MDHEN, SYDVKM. The CDR3 runs to 16 residues. CDR3: CASTVPSSGAYNEQFF. The DNA for the CDR3 is TGTGCCAGCACCGTCCCGTCTAGCGGGGCCTACAATGAGCAGTTCTTC.

The rearrangement links TRBV6-5 to TRBJ1-1; 8 nucleotides align to TRBD1. The CDR3 totals 14 residues. The V gene's germline CDR1 is MNHEY and CDR2 SVGAGI. Losses at the gene ends were 5 bases for V and 6 bases for J; bases not matched to a gene: 8. This CDR3 reads CASSMTDRVAEAFF. Written as DNA, the CDR3 is TGTGCCAGCAGTATGACGGACAGGGTAGCTGAAGCTTTCTTT.

The chain uses TRBV2 and TRBJ2-3, with unresolved D. The V gene's germline CDR1 is SNHLY and CDR2 FYNNEI. Trimming left V 7 bases short and J 4 bases short, with 12 bases between. The CDR3 contains 13 residues. CDR3 bases: TGTGCCAGCAACCCCAGCGCCGCAGATACGCAGTATTTT. Its translation: CASNPSAADTQYF.

The V gene is TRBV7-8, the J gene TRBJ2-7; 7 bases are a match to TRBD1. This CDR3 is built from 14 residues. J gave up 4 bases and V 5 bases, and 8 bases lay outside the gene matches. CDR1 and CDR2 (germline): SGHVS, FQNEAQ. Here the CDR3 DNA reads TGTGCCAGCAGCCCAAGGGACAGCGCTTACGAGCAGTACTTC. Translating it yields CASSPRDSAYEQYF.

This clone has only a few counts. In DNA, the CDR3 is TGTGCCAGCAGCTTACCTCCCAGACCCGAAGGTGGTTGGTACGAGCAGTACTTC. This codes for CASSLPPRPEGGWYEQYF. V and J are TRBV7-6 and TRBJ2-7; unclear D gene. CDR1 and CDR2 from the germline V gene are SGHVS and FNYEAQ. The V and J ends lost 2 bases and 4 bases respectively, with 24 bases between them. This CDR3 region has 18 residues.

The genes are TRBV30 and TRBJ1-2; the match to TRBD1 covers 12 bases. The germline CDR1 and CDR2 sequences are GTSNPN and SVGIG (reference sequence). The CDR3 has 16 residues. V was clipped by 0 bases and J by 7 bases; unmatched bases: 9. In DNA form, the CDR3 reads TGTGCCTGGAGTGTACTTGGGGGACAGGGGGCCAGTGGCTACACCTTC. It codes for CAWSVLGGQGASGYTF.

This sequence joins TRBV19 and TRBJ2-1; D might be TRBD2 (6 bases). V lost 4 bases, J lost 0 bases, and 13 bases lay in between. The CDR3 consists of 16 residues. Germline CDR1 is LNHDA and CDR2 is SQIVND (reference sequence). CDR3 sequence (DNA): TGTGCCAGTAGTAGGGACTCCCCGAGCTCCTACAATGAGCAGTTCTTC. As protein: CASSRDSPSSYNEQFF.

This clone was found a few times. J is TRBJ2-4 and V is TRBV7-2; TRBD1 might be the D (5 bases). V lost 5 bases to trimming and J lost 8 bases, with 13 bases between them. The length of the CDR3 is 13 residues. The germline V gene encodes CDR1 SGHTA and CDR2 FQGNSA. This CDR3 reads CASSPGPRDIQYF. The CDR3 coding sequence is TGTGCCAGCAGCCCCGGGCCCAGGGACATTCAGTACTTC.

This rearrangement joins TRBV7-8 to TRBJ1-1; no definite D call. In germline, CDR1 is SGHVS, CDR2 FQNEAQ. CDR3 length equals 11 residues. Trimming took 3 bases from V and 6 from J, leaving 5 bases between them. CDR3 in amino acids: CASSLRAEAFF. The CDR3 coding sequence is TGTGCCAGCAGCTTGAGGGCTGAAGCTTTCTTT. Filled out from reference TRBV7-8 and TRBJ1-1, the complete variable domain reads GAGVSQSPRYKVAKRGQDVALRCDPISGHVSLFWYQQALGQGPEFLTYFQNEAQLDKSGLPSDRFFAERPEGSVSTLKIQRTQQEDSAVYLCASSLRAEAFFGQGTRLTVV.